The 20 T cell receptor beta chains in this list originate from one sample, sequenced in a study of shared clonotypes between healthy human individuals. The protocol was immunoSEQ multiplex PCR, while the TCRdb copy is restricted to in-frame clones and leaves out a portion. The sample consists of approximately 1.9 million clones, 93% of them appearing once. Terminally differentiated effector memory CD45RA+ cells were excluded by CCR7 positive selection of CD45RO-negative cells. The sample was naive CD8+ T cells from PBMCs. The source of these receptors is a man younger than 35 in good health. Some clones in this sample may be carry-over from other donors' samples.

This clone was seen a few times. The chain links TRBV4-2 to TRBJ2-7, with D maybe TRBD1 (6 bases). The length of the CDR3 is 15 residues. Germline V gives CDR1 LGHNA, CDR2 YNFKEQ. V was shortened by 0 bases and J by 7 bases, with 16 bases between the two germline ends. In DNA form, the CDR3 reads TGTGCCAGCAGCCAAGAGGAAGGGGGAAGGGGGGAGCAGTACTTC. This codes for CASSQEEGGRGEQYF.

This clone was seen just once. V gene TRBV12-5 combines with J gene TRBJ2-5, with 8 bases fitting TRBD1. The V and J ends lost 5 bases and 5 bases, in that order; junction bases with no gene match: 13. This CDR3 comprises 16 residues. From germline, CDR1 is LGHNT and CDR2 FRNRAP. The CDR3 nucleotides are TGTGCTAGTGGTCCACCGGGCAGGGGGCTAGGGGAGACCCAGTACTTC. It is translated as CASGPPGRGLGETQYF.

The DNA of the CDR3 is TGTGCCAGTAGTGTGCGGGACGGAACCTTCATGAACACTGAAGCTTTCTTT. Translating it yields CASSVRDGTFMNTEAFF. The genes are TRBV19 and TRBJ1-1; D is possibly TRBD1 (5 bases). CDR3 length: 17 residues. V was cut by 5 bases and J by 0 bases, with 19 bases left in between. In germline, CDR1 is LNHDA, CDR2 SQIVND (reference sequence).

V usage is TRBV27 and J usage is TRBJ2-1; D unclear. The CDR3 is 17 amino acids. Germline values: CDR1 MNHEY, CDR2 SMNVEV (reference sequence). V was clipped by 5 bases and J by 0 bases, with 17 bases between them. The CDR3 nucleotides are TGTGCCAGCAGTCTTCACCGGACCGCCCCCTCCTACAATGAGCAGTTCTTC. It translates to CASSLHRTAPSYNEQFF.

The rearrangement joins TRBV10-3 to TRBJ2-1; no firm D call. Germline V CDR1 and CDR2: ENHRY, SYGVKD. The CDR3 is 13 amino acids. The V end was cut by 7 bases, the J end by 0 bases, with 7 bases between. The CDR3: CAITGSSYNEQFF. The CDR3 DNA follows: TGTGCCATCACCGGAAGCTCCTACAATGAGCAGTTCTTC.

The V and J genes are TRBV15 and TRBJ2-7; unclear D gene. Germline loops: CDR1 LNHNV, CDR2 YYDKDF (reference sequence). Trimming took 0 bases from V and 6 from J, leaving 9 bases between them. The CDR3 consists of 13 residues. CDR3 sequence reads: CATSRENWGEQYF. CDR3 bases: TGTGCCACCAGCAGAGAGAACTGGGGCGAGCAGTACTTC.

The chain joins TRBV28 to TRBJ1-5; D is possibly TRBD1 (5 bases). V was cut by 4 bases and J by 0 bases, with 13 bases left in between. CDR3 size: 16 residues. Germline loops: CDR1 MDHEN, CDR2 SYDVKM. The CDR3 here is CASSSRAGHSNQPQHF. The CDR3 DNA reads TGTGCCAGCAGTTCCCGAGCCGGACATAGCAATCAGCCCCAGCATTTT.

The V gene is TRBV29-1, the J gene TRBJ2-2; possibly TRBD1 for D (5 bases). Germline-derived CDR1 and CDR2 are SQVTM and ANQGSEA. The CDR3 length is 11 residues. Trimming cost V 8 bases and J 4 bases, with 8 bases left between them. The CDR3 region has the DNA TGCAGCACCAGGGTCACCGGGGAGCTGTTTTTT. Residues: CSTRVTGELFF.

J is TRBJ1-2 and V is TRBV6-5; TRBD1 matches 8 bases. The J segment lost 4 bases and the V segment lost 4 bases, leaving 11 bases of the junction unmatched. The germline V gene encodes CDR1 MNHEY and CDR2 SVGAGI. This CDR3 is 16 amino acids long. CDR3 loop: CASSFSTGEVAYGYTF. The DNA for the CDR3 is TGTGCCAGCAGTTTCTCGACAGGGGAGGTTGCCTATGGCTACACCTTC.

To note about this clone: The identical CDR3 is also encoded by other nucleotide sequences in the sample. In DNA form, the CDR3 reads TGTGCCAGCAGCGTAGGGTCAGGGGGTGGAGAGACCCAGTACTTC. It translates to CASSVGSGGGETQYF. This chain connects TRBV9 to TRBJ2-5; 7 nucleotides line up with TRBD1. This CDR3 region has 15 residues. Per germline, CDR1 SGDLS and CDR2 YYNGEE. The ends lost 0 bases at V and 4 bases at J; junction bases unmatched: 6.

The chain combines TRBV4-1 with TRBJ2-3, with 10 positions matching TRBD2. The CDR3 spans 18 residues. With 0 bases clipped from V and 1 base from J, the junction kept 7 bases outside the gene matches. Germline CDR1 is MGHRA and CDR2 is YSYEKL. The CDR3 region is CASSQDKREGTGTDTQYF. The DNA for the CDR3 is TGCGCCAGCAGCCAAGACAAGCGGGAGGGCACAGGCACAGATACGCAGTATTTT.

The chain is built from TRBV15 and TRBJ2-4, with D tentatively TRBD2 (6 bases). Germline-derived CDR1 and CDR2 are LNHNV and YYDKDF (reference sequence). This CDR3 has 17 residues. Trimming removed 8 bases at V and 0 bases at J, with 20 bases between. The CDR3 nucleotides read TGTGCCACCGCCCCGGTGGGGGAGGTGGGAGCCAAAAACATTCAGTACTTC. This codes for CATAPVGEVGAKNIQYF.

This chain uses TRBV5-1 with TRBJ1-1; possible D gene TRBD1, 6 bases. This CDR3 has 14 amino acids. Trimming shortened V by 0 bases and J by 10 bases, and 16 bases separated the two germline ends. CDR1 is SGHRS, CDR2 YFSETQ, per germline. The CDR3 here is CASSLEGHPWGAFF. CDR3 nucleotides: TGCGCCAGCAGCTTGGAGGGACACCCCTGGGGAGCTTTCTTT.

V usage is TRBV10-1 and J usage is TRBJ2-7; TRBD1 matches at 7 bases. The germline CDR1 and CDR2 sequences are WNHNN and SYGVQD (reference sequence). V shed 6 bases and J 0 bases; nucleotides not matched to a gene: 26. This CDR3 region has 21 residues. This CDR3 reads CASRTGRQDLSGRPSSYEQYF. The CDR3 DNA reads as TGCGCCAGCAGGACAGGGCGCCAAGATCTTTCGGGGCGCCCTAGCTCCTACGAGCAGTACTTC.

V and J are TRBV6-1 and TRBJ1-4, with D possibly being TRBD1 (6 bases). Trimming took off 2 bases at V and 3 bases at J, with 13 bases between the two ends. Germline values: CDR1 MNHNS, CDR2 SASEGT. The CDR3 runs 16 residues. CDR3 in DNA: TGTGCCAGCAGTGAACTTGAGGGGGTATCTAATGAAAAACTGTTTTTT. Translation gives CASSELEGVSNEKLFF.

This rearrangement joins TRBV28 to TRBJ1-5, with D unclear. With 2 bases removed from V and 4 bases from J, the gap between germline ends came to 12 bases. Germline CDR1 MDHEN, CDR2 SYDVKM. The CDR3 has 15 amino acids. The CDR3 loop is CASSLAIKGNQPQHF. The CDR3 bases are TGTGCCAGCAGTTTAGCCATCAAGGGTAATCAGCCCCAGCATTTT.

Worth noting for this clone: This sample also contains other DNA sequences that code for the same CDR3. This rearrangement joins TRBV28 to TRBJ1-2; TRBD1 might be the D (6 bases). The germline V gene has CDR1 MDHEN and CDR2 SYDVKM. The CDR3 spans 13 residues. Trimming left V 6 bases short and J 2 bases short, with 10 bases between. The CDR3 DNA sequence: TGTGCCAGCAGGAAGGGGGGAAACTATGGCTACACCTTC. Its protein is CASRKGGNYGYTF.

The chain combines TRBV10-2 with TRBJ2-3, with TRBD2 as a possible D gene (5 bases). This CDR3 is built from 14 residues. Trimming shortened V by 7 bases and J by 4 bases, and 15 bases separated the two germline ends. CDR1 and CDR2 (germline): WSHSY, SAAADI. The CDR3 DNA is TGCGCCAGCACGGGCCTAGCAAGCCCAGATACGCAGTATTTT. This gives the protein CASTGLASPDTQYF.

V usage is TRBV7-9 and J usage is TRBJ2-7; 7 bases agree with TRBD2. In germline, CDR1 is SEHNR, CDR2 FQNEAQ (reference sequence). The CDR3 runs 15 residues. After removal of 3 bases from V and 5 bases from J, the junction contained 10 bases not matched to a gene. CDR3 nucleotides: TGTGCCAGCAGCTTTGGGGCGGGAGATGCACACGAGCAGTACTTC. It specifies CASSFGAGDAHEQYF.

The genes are TRBV29-1 and TRBJ2-7, with D maybe TRBD1 (6 bases). The CDR3 has 11 residues. V was trimmed by 0 bases and J by 10 bases, leaving 10 bases between them. CDR1 and CDR2 from the germline V gene are SQVTM and ANQGSEA. CDR3 sequence (DNA): TGCAGCGTTGAAGATTTAGGGGGACAGTACTTC. Residues: CSVEDLGGQYF.